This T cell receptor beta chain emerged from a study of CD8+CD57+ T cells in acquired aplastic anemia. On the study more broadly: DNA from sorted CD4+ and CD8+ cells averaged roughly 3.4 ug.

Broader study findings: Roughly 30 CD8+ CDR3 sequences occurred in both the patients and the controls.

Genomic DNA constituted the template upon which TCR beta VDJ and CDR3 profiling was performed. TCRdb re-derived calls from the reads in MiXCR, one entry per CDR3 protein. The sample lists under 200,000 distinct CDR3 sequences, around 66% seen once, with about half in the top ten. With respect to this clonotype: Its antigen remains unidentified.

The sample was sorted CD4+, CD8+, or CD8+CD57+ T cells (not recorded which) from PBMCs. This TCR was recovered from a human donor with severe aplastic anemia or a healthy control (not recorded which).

The DNA of the CDR3 is TGTGCCAGCAGTTCCCGACTAGCAGCGTACCAAGAGACCCAGTACTTC. The encoded protein is CASSSRLAAYQETQYF. The genes are TRBV12-3 or TRBV12-4 and TRBJ2-5, with TRBD2 matching 7 bases. V lost 4 bases to trimming and J lost 0 bases; unmatched junction nucleotides: 8. The CDR3 is 16 residues long.